Listed below are T cell receptor beta chains from one sample, sequenced in a study of T cell repertoires in cytomegalovirus infection. Using its own MiXCR run on the reads, TCRdb lists one record per CDR3 protein. The sample includes hundreds of thousands of distinct CDR3 sequences, 20% to 25% seen only once; the top ten take less than 9.5%. The specimen sequenced was CD8+ T cells from PBMCs. The receptors originated from a human donor in good health (CMV status not recorded). Some clones in this sample may be carry-over from other donors' samples. The CDR3 runs from the conserved cysteine through the conserved F or W. A D gene is named only where the DNA matches it firmly. Clone size, where shown, is once, few, many, or a class for clones that have expanded.

d_gene	v_gene	j_gene	len	abundance	CDR3nt	CDR3aa
NA	TRBV6-5	TRBJ1-5	14	few	TGTGCCAGCAGTTACAGGGGTTACAATCAGCCCCAGCATTTT	CASSYRGYNQPQHF
TRBD2	TRBV7-4	TRBJ2-3	21	many	TGTGCCAGCAGCTTACCCTTAATATTAGGGACTAGCGGGGAGAGCACAGATACGCAGTATTTT	CASSLPLILGTSGESTDTQYF
NA	TRBV7-6	TRBJ2-6	16	many	TGTGCCAGCAGCTCGCCGTCCCGTTCTGGGGCCAACGTCCTGACTTTC	CASSSPSRSGANVLTF
NA	TRBV5-1	TRBJ1-2	13	many	TGCGCCAGCAGCCCGGGGGGAGGCGATGGCTACACCTTC	CASSPGGGDGYTF
NA	TRBV27	TRBJ2-3	17	many	TGTGCCAGCAGCAGAAAGGGACTTTTAGTCCCGACAGATACGCAGTATTTT	CASSRKGLLVPTDTQYF
TRBD2	TRBV6-2/TRBV6-3	TRBJ2-5	13	once	TGTGCCAGCAGTTACACCCGGGGTAGCGGGGGGCACTTC	CASSYTRGSGGHF
TRBD1	TRBV29-1	TRBJ2-3	13	NA	TGCAGCGCCCGACAGGGCTACACAGATACGCAGTATTTT	CSARQGYTDTQYF
TRBD2	TRBV7-2	TRBJ2-3	18	many	TGTGCCAGCAGCGTCGGGACTAGCGGGGGGGTCTGGATAGATACGCAGTATTTT	CASSVGTSGGVWIDTQYF
NA	TRBV15	TRBJ1-1	14	NA	TGTGCCACCAGCAGAGATTGGGGGAACACTGAAGCTTTCTTT	CATSRDWGNTEAFF
NA	TRBV12-5	TRBJ2-5	15	NA	TGTGCTAGTGGTTTGCCAGGGAATTATCAAGAGACCCAGTACTTC	CASGLPGNYQETQYF
NA	TRBV6-8	TRBJ1-1	16	few	TGTGCCAGCAGTTACTCGTCCCTTCAGCACAACACTGAAGCTTTCTTT	CASSYSSLQHNTEAFF
NA	TRBV20-1	TRBJ2-5	12	NA	TGCAGTCGGACCCCCCTGACAGAGACCCAGTACTTC	CSRTPLTETQYF
NA	TRBV6-2/TRBV6-3	TRBJ2-1	16	few	TGTGCCAGCAGTCACGAGGGGTCATACTCCTACAATGAGCAGTTCTTC	CASSHEGSYSYNEQFF
NA	TRBV2	TRBJ2-5	15	few	TGTGCCAACCAAAGGGGCAGAAACGGGCAAGAGACCCAGTACTTC	CANQRGRNGQETQYF
TRBD1	TRBV29-1	TRBJ2-6	16	NA	TGCAGCGTTGGGGACAGGGTGGACTCTGGGGCCAACGTCCTGACTTTC	CSVGDRVDSGANVLTF
TRBD2	TRBV5-5	TRBJ2-1	15	once	TGTGCCAGAAGCTTGGAGCGGGACGGGCTCAATGAGCAGTTCTTC	CARSLERDGLNEQFF
NA	TRBV28	TRBJ1-4	16	NA	TGTGCCAGCAGTCCACCCCGACAGGCAAGCCATGAAAAACTGTTTTTT	CASSPPRQASHEKLFF
TRBD2	TRBV29-1	TRBJ2-3	15	many	TGCAGCGTGCCCGGAGCTAGCGGGGGGAGGAGGACGCAGTATTTT	CSVPGASGGRRTQYF
NA	TRBV25-1	TRBJ2-3	20	NA	TGTGCCAGCAGTGAATTTACCGTACAGGGAGGGTCCTTTGTCACAGATACGCAGTATTTT	CASSEFTVQGGSFVTDTQYF
TRBD1	TRBV12-3/TRBV12-4	TRBJ2-7	15	NA	TGTGCCATCCGGTTAAAGGGACAGGGTGTCCACGAGCAGTACTTC	CAIRLKGQGVHEQYF
NA	TRBV4-1	TRBJ2-6	18	many	TGCGCCAGCAGCCAAGCGTTAGGGGACTTCAATGGGGCCAACGTCCTGACTTTC	CASSQALGDFNGANVLTF
NA	TRBV12-3/TRBV12-4	TRBJ2-5	15	NA	TGTGCCAGCAGTTCAGCGGCGGCAATTGGGGAGACCCAGTACTTC	CASSSAAAIGETQYF
TRBD2	TRBV6-2/TRBV6-3	TRBJ2-2	17	few	TGTGCCAGCAGCTCCGGGACTAGCCTTTCGAACACCGGGGAGCTGTTTTTT	CASSSGTSLSNTGELFF
NA	TRBV4-3	TRBJ2-3	16	few	TGCGCCAGCAGCCCCGGGATCGGACAGTACACAGATACGCAGTATTTT	CASSPGIGQYTDTQYF
NA	TRBV7-2	TRBJ1-2	15	many	TGTGCCAGCAGCCTAGAGGGTGGGGCGGGGTATGGCTACACCTTC	CASSLEGGAGYGYTF
TRBD1	TRBV6-2/TRBV6-3	TRBJ2-2	15	NA	TGTGCCAGCAGTTTCGGGGACAGGGGCTCCGGGGAGCTGTTTTTT	CASSFGDRGSGELFF
TRBD1	TRBV7-3	TRBJ2-2	13	NA	TGTGCCAACAGCCGACAGGGGGCCGGGGAGCTGTTTTTT	CANSRQGAGELFF
NA	TRBV27	TRBJ2-5	15	NA	TGTGCCAGCAACCTTATCGTGGAAAACCAAGAGACCCAGTACTTC	CASNLIVENQETQYF
NA	TRBV6-2/TRBV6-3	TRBJ2-1	12	NA	TGTGCCAGCAGTTACGGTTACACGGAGCAGTTCTTC	CASSYGYTEQFF